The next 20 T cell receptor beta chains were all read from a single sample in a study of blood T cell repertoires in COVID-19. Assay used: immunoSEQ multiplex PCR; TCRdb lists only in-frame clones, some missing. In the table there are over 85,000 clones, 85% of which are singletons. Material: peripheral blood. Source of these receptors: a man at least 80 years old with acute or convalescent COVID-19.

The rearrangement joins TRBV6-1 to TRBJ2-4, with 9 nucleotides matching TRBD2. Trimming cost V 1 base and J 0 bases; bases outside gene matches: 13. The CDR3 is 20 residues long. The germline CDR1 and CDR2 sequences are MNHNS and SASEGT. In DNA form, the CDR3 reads TGTGCCAGCAGTGAAGTTGCGGGAGGGCCGGTCCAGGTAGCCAAAAACATTCAGTACTTC. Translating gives CASSEVAGGPVQVAKNIQYF.

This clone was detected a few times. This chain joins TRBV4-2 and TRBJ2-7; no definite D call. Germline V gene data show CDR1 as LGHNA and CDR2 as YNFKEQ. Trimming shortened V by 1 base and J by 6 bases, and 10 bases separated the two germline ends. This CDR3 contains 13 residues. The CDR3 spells CASSQASRLEQYF. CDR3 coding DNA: TGTGCCAGCAGCCAAGCGTCTCGACTCGAGCAGTACTTC.

CDR3 amino acids: CAWSVPGGAQETQYF. The CDR3 DNA is TGTGCCTGGAGTGTACCAGGGGGTGCACAAGAGACCCAGTACTTC. The gene calls are TRBV30 and TRBJ2-5; 7 nucleotides match TRBD1. From germline, CDR1 is GTSNPN and CDR2 SVGIG (reference sequence). With V trimmed by 0 bases and J by 2 bases, 6 bases remained unmatched. CDR3 length equals 15 residues.

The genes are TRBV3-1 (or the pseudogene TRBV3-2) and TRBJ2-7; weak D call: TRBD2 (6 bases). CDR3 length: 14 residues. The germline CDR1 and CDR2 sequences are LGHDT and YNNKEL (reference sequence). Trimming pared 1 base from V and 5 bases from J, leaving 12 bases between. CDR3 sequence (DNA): TGTGCCAGCAGCCAAGTGGGACTGACGAACGAGCAGTACTTC. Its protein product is CASSQVGLTNEQYF.

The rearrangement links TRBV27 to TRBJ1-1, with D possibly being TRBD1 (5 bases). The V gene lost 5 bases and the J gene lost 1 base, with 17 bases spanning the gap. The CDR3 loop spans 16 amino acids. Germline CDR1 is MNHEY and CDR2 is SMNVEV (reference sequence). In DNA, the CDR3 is TGTGCCAGCAGTCCAAAAGTCAGGGTCGCGAACACTGAAGCTTTCTTT. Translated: CASSPKVRVANTEAFF.

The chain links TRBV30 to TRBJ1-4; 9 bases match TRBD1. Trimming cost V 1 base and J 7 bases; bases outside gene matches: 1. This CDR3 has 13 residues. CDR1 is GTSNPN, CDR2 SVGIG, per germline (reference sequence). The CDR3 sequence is CAWSGQGVEKLFF. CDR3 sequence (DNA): TGTGCCTGGAGTGGACAGGGGGTTGAAAAACTGTTTTTT.

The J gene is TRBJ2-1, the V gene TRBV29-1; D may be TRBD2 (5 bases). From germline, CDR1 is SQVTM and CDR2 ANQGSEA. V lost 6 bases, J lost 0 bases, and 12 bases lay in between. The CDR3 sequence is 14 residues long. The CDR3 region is CSVQRTASYNEQFF. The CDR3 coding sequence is TGCAGCGTCCAGCGGACGGCCTCCTACAATGAGCAGTTCTTC.

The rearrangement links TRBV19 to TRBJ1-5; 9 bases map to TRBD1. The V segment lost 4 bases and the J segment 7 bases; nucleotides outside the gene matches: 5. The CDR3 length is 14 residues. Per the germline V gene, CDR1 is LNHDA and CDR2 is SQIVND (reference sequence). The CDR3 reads CASSRTGVEQPQHF. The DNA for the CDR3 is TGTGCCAGTAGTAGGACAGGGGTTGAACAGCCCCAGCATTTT.

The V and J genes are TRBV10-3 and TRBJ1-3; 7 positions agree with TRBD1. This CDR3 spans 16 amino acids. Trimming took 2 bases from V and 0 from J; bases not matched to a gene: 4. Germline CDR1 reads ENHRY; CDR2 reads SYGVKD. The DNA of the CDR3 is TGTGCCATCAGTGAGCCTGGGACAGCCTCTGGAAACACCATATATTTT. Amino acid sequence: CAISEPGTASGNTIYF.

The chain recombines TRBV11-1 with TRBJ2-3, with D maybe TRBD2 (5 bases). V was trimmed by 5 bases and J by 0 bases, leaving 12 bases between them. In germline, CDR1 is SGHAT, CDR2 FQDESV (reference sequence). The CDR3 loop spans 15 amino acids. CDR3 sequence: CASSLRAESTDTQYF. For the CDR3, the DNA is TGTGCCAGCAGCCTCAGAGCGGAGAGCACAGATACGCAGTATTTT.

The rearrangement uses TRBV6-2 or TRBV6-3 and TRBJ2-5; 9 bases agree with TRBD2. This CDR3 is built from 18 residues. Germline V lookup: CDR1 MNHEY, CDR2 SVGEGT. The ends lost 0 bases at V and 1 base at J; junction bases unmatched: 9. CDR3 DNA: TGTGCCAGCAGTTACTCCGGATTTAGCGGGAGTGTCCAAGAGACCCAGTACTTC. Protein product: CASSYSGFSGSVQETQYF.

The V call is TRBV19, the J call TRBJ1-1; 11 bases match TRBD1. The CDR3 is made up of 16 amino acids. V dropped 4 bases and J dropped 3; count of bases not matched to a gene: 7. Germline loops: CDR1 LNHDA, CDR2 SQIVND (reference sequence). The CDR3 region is CASSSGQGAWDTEAFF. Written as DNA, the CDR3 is TGTGCCAGTAGTAGCGGACAGGGGGCTTGGGACACTGAAGCTTTCTTT.

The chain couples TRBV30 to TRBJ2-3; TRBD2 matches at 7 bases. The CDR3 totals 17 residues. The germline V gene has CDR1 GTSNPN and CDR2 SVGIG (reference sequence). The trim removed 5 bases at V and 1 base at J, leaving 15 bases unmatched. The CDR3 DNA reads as TGTGCCTGGGCCAGGGCTGCGGCGGGAGTTGGCACAGATACGCAGTATTTT. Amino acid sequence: CAWARAAAGVGTDTQYF.

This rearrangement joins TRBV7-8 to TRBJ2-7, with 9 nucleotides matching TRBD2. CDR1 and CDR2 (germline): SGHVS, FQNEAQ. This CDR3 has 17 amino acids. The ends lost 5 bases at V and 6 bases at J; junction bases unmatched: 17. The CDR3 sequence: CASSSRLAGDLQSEQYF. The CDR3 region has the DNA TGTGCCAGCAGCAGCCGGTTAGCGGGAGATCTCCAGAGCGAGCAGTACTTC.

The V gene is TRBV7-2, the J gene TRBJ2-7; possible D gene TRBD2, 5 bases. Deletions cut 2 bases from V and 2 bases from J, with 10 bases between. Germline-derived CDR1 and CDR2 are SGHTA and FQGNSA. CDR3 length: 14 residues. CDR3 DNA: TGTGCCAGCAGCTTAAGGGCTAGCACCTACGAGCAGTACTTC. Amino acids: CASSLRASTYEQYF.

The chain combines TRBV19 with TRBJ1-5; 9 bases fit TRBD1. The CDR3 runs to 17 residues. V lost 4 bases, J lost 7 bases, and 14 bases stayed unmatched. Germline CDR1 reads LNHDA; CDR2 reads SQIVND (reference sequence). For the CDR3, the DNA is TGTGCCAGTAGTACCCTCCCCCCGGACAGGGGAGGCCAGCCCCAGCATTTT. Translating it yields CASSTLPPDRGGQPQHF.

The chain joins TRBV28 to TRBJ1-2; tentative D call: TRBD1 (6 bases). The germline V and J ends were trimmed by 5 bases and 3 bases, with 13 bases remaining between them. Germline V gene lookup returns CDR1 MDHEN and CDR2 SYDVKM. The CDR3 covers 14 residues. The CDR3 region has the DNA TGTGCCAGCAGTACCAACAGGGTTTACTATGGCTACACCTTC. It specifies CASSTNRVYYGYTF.

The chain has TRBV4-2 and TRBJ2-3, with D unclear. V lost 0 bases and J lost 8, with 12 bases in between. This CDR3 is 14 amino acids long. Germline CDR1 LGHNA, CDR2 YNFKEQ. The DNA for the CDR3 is TGTGCCAGCAGCCAAGATCTTAGCTCGGCTACGCAGTATTTT. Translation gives CASSQDLSSATQYF.

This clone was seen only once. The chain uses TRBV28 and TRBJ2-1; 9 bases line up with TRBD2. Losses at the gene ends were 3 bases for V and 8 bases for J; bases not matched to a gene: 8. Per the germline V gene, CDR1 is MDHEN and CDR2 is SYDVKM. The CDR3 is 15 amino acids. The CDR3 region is CASSLVRGLAYEQFF. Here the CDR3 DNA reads TGTGCCAGCAGTTTGGTGCGGGGACTAGCATATGAGCAGTTCTTC.

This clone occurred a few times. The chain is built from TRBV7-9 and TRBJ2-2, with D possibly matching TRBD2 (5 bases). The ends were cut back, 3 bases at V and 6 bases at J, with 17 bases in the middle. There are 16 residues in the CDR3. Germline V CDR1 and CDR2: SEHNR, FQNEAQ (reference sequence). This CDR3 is CASSFPQVVGAGELFF. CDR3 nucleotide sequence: TGTGCCAGCAGCTTCCCCCAGGTCGTCGGGGCCGGGGAGCTGTTTTTT. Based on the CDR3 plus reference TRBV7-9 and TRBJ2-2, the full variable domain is DTGVSQNPRHKITKRGQNVTFRCDPISEHNRLYWYRQTLGQGPEFLTYFQNEAQLEKSRLLSDRFSAERPKGSFSTLEIQRTEQGDSAMYLCASSFPQVVGAGELFFGEGSRLTVL.